A single T cell receptor beta chain is shown here with its context. Trimming took 3 bases from V and 6 from J, leaving 11 bases between them. The CDR3 runs to 13 residues. Germline V gives CDR1 SEHNR, CDR2 FQNEAQ (reference sequence). This sample was included in a study of T cell responses to AZD1222 COVID-19 vaccine. This table comes from immunoSEQ multiplex PCR, and its TCRdb copy is limited to in-frame clones, with some not included. The sample holds about 120,000 clones, almost 90% seen once. The sample was peripheral blood, taken on day 0 of AZD1222 vaccination. This chain joins TRBV7-9 and TRBJ1-2; D is possibly TRBD1 (6 bases). The origin of this receptor is an adult in good health. CDR3 in amino acids: CASSFSGADGYTF. Here the CDR3 DNA reads TGTGCCAGCAGCTTTTCAGGGGCTGATGGCTACACCTTC.